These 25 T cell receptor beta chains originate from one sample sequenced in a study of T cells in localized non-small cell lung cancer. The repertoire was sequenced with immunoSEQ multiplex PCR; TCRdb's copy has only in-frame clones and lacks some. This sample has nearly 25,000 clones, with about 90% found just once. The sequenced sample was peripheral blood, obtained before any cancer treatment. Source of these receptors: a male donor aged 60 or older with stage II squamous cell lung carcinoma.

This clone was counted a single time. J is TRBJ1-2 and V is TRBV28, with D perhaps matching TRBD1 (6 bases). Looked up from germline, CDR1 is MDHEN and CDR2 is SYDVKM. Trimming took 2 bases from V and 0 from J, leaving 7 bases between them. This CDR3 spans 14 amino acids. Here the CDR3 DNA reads TGTGCCAGCAGTTTAACAGGGACTAACTATGGCTACACCTTC. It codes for CASSLTGTNYGYTF.

The CDR3 spells CASSLNAGANTGELFF. CDR3 bases: TGTGCCAGCAGCTTAAACGCGGGGGCAAACACCGGGGAGCTGTTTTTT. The chain has TRBV11-2 and TRBJ2-2; a possible D gene is TRBD2 (7 bases). V gave up 2 bases and J gave up 2 bases, with 12 bases separating them. Germline V lookup: CDR1 SGHAT, CDR2 FQNNGV. The CDR3 is 16 residues long. Full variable domain (missing parts from reference TRBV11-2 and TRBJ2-2): EAGVAQSPRYKIIEKRQSVAFWCNPISGHATLYWYQQILGQGPKLLIQFQNNGVVDDSQLPKDRFSAERLKGVDSTLKIQPAKLEDSAVYLCASSLNAGANTGELFFGEGSRLTVL.

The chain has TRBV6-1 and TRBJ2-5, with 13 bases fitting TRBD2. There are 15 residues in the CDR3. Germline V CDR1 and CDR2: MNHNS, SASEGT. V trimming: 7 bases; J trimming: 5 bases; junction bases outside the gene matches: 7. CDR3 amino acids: CASIQLAGGRETQYF. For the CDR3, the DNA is TGTGCCAGCATTCAACTAGCGGGGGGGCGGGAGACCCAGTACTTC.

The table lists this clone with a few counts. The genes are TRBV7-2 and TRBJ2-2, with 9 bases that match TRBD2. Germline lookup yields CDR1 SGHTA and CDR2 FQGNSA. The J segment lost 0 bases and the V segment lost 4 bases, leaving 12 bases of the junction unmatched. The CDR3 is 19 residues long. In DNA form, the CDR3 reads TGTGCCAGCAGCTCCCAAGGGGCTAGCGGGACCGCGAACACCGGGGAGCTGTTTTTT. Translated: CASSSQGASGTANTGELFF.

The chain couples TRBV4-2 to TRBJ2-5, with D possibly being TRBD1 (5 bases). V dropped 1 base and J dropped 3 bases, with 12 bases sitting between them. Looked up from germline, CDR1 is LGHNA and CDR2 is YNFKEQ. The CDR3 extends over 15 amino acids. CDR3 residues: CASSQAQGREETQYF. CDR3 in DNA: TGTGCCAGCAGCCAAGCCCAGGGAAGAGAAGAGACCCAGTACTTC.

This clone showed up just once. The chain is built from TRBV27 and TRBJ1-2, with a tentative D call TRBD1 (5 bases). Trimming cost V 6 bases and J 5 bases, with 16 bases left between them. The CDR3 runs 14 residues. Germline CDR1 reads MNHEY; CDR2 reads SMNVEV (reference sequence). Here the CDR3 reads CASRTPGRRYGYTF. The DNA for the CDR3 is TGTGCCAGCAGAACGCCAGGGAGACGGTATGGCTACACCTTC.

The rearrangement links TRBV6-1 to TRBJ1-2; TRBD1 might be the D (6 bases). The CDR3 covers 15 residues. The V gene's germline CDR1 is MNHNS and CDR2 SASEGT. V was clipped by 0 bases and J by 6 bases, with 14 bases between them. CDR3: CASSEASQGVNGYTF. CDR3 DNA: TGTGCCAGCAGTGAAGCGTCACAGGGAGTTAATGGCTACACCTTC.

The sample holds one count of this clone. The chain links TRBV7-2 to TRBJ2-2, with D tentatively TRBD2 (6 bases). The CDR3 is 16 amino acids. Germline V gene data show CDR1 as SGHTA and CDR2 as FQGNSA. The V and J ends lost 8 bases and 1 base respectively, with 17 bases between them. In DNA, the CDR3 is TGTGCCAGCTCCGGGGGAGGAAGGGGGAACACCGGGGAGCTGTTTTTT. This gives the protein CASSGGGRGNTGELFF.

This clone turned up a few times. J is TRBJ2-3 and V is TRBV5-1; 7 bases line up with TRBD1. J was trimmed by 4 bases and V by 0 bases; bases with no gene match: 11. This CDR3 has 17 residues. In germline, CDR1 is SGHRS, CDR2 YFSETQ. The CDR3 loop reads CASSLVAGGSFSDTQYF. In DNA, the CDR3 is TGCGCCAGCAGCTTGGTGGCAGGGGGATCCTTTTCAGATACGCAGTATTTT. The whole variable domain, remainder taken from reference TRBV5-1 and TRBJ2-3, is KAGVTQTPRYLIKTRGQQVTLSCSPISGHRSVSWYQQTPGQGLQFLFEYFSETQRNKGNFPGRFSGRQFSNSRSEMNVSTLELGDSALYLCASSLVAGGSFSDTQYFGPGTRLTVL.

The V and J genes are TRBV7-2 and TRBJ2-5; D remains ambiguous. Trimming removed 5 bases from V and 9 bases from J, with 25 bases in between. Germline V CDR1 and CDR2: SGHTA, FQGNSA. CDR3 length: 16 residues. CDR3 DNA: TGTGCCAGCAGCCTCCCCTTTGCCGGCCTGGGTAGGGCCCAGTACTTC. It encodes CASSLPFAGLGRAQYF.

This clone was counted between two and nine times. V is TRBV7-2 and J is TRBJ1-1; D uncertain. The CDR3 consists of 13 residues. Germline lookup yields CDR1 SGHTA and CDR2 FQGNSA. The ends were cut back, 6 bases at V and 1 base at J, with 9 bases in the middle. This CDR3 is CASRGMRNTEAFF. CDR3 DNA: TGTGCCAGCAGGGGTATGAGGAACACTGAAGCTTTCTTT.

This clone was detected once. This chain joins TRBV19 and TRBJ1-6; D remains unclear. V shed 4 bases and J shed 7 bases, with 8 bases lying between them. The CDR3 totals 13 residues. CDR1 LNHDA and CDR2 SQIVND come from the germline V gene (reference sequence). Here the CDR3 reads CASSSQANSPLHF. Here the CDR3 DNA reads TGTGCCAGTAGTAGCCAGGCCAATTCACCCCTCCACTTT.

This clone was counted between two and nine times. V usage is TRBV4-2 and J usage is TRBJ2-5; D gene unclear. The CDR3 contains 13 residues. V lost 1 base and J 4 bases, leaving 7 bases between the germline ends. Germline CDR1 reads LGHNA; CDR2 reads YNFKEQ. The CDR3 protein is CASSQGVGETQYF. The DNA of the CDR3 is TGTGCCAGCAGCCAAGGTGTAGGAGAGACCCAGTACTTC.

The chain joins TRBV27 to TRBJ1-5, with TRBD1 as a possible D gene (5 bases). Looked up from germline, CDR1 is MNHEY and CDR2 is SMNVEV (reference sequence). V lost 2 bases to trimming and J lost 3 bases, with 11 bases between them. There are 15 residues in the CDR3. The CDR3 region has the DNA TGTGCCAGCAGTTTAGCCCAGGGTAACAATCAGCCCCAGCATTTT. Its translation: CASSLAQGNNQPQHF.

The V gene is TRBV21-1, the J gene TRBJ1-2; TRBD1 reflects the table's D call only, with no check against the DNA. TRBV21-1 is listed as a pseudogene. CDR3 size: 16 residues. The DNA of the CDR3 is TGTGCCAGCAGCGCCCGGACCGGGACAGGGGGTCGGGGCTACACCTTC. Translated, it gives CASSARTGTGGRGYTF.

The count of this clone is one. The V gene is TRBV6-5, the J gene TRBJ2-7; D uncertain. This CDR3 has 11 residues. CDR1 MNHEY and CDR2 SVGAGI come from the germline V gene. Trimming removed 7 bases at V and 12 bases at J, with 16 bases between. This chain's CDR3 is CASTLESVLYF. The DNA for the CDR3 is TGTGCCAGCACCCTCGAGAGTGTTCTGTACTTC.

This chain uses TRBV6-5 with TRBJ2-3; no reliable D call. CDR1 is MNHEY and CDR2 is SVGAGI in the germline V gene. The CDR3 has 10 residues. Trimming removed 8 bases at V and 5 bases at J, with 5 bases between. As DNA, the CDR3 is TGTGCCAGCGGACGAGATACGCAGTATTTT. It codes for CASGRDTQYF.

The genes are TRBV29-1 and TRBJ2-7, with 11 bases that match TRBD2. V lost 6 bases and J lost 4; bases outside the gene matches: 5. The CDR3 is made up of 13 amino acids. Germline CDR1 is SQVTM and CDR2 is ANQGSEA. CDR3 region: CSVVWTSGYEQYF. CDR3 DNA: TGCAGCGTAGTTTGGACTAGCGGGTACGAGCAGTACTTC.

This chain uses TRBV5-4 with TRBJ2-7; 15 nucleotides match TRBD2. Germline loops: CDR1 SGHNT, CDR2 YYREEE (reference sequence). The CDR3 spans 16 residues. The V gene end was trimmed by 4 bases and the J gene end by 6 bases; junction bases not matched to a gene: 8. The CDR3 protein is CASSPEPGLAGGEQYF. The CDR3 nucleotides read TGTGCCAGCAGCCCAGAACCGGGACTAGCGGGAGGCGAGCAGTACTTC.

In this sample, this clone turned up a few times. The DNA of the CDR3 is TGTGCCAGCAGCTCCGGGACTGACAACGAGCAGTACTTC. Translating gives CASSSGTDNEQYF. The rearrangement links TRBV11-2 to TRBJ2-7; possible D gene TRBD2, 6 bases. Germline assignment: CDR1 SGHAT and CDR2 FQNNGV. Trimming took 4 bases from V and 5 from J, leaving 12 bases between them. This CDR3 comprises 13 residues.

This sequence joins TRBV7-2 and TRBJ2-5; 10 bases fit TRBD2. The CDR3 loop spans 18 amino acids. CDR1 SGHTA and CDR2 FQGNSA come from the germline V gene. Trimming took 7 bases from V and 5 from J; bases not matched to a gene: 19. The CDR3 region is CASTSRAASGGREETQYF. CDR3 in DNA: TGTGCCAGCACCTCCCGGGCGGCTAGCGGGGGCCGGGAGGAGACCCAGTACTTC. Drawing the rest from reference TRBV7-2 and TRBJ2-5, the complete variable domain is GAGVSQSPSNKVTEKGKDVELRCDPISGHTALYWYRQSLGQGLEFLIYFQGNSAPDKSGLPSDRFSAERTGGSVSTLTIQRTQQEDSAVYLCASTSRAASGGREETQYFGPGTRLLVL.

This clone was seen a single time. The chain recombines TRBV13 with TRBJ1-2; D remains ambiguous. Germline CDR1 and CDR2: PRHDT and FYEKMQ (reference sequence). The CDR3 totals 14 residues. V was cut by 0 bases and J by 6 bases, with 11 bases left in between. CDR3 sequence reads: CASSLGVGFDGYTF. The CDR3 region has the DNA TGTGCCAGCAGCTTAGGGGTAGGGTTTGATGGCTACACCTTC.

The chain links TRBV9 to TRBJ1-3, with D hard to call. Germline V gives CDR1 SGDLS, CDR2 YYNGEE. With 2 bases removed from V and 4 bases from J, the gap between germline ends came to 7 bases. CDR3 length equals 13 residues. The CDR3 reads CASSVQGGNTIYF. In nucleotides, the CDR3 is TGTGCCAGCAGCGTTCAAGGAGGAAACACCATATATTTT.

In DNA, the CDR3 is TGTGCCAGCAGCCAAGATAGCGGGGGGGCAAGTTACGAGCAGTACTTC. Residues: CASSQDSGGASYEQYF. The rearrangement links TRBV4-2 to TRBJ2-7; 11 bases align to TRBD2. V lost 0 bases and J lost 4; bases outside the gene matches: 5. The germline V gene encodes CDR1 LGHNA and CDR2 YNFKEQ. The CDR3 covers 16 residues.

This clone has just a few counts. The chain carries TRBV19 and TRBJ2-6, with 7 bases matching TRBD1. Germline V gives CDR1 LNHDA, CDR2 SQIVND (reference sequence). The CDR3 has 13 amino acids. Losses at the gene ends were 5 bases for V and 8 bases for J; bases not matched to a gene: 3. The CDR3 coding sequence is TGTGCCAGTAGTTTGGGACAGACCAACGTCCTGACTTTC. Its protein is CASSLGQTNVLTF. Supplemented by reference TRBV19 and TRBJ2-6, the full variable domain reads DGGITQSPKYLFRKEGQNVTLSCEQNLNHDAMYWYRQDPGQGLRLIYYSQIVNDFQKGDIAEGYSVSREKKESFPLTVTSAQKNPTAFYLCASSLGQTNVLTFGAGSRLTVL.